Described below is a single TCR beta chain sequence and its context. With 60 Vbeta and 13 Jbeta primers, the PCR was carried out. Assay: immunoSEQ multiplex PCR; the TCRdb copy retains only in-frame clones and omits some. Of about 98,000 clones in the sample, approximately 78% are singletons; the top ten hold 1.4% to 1.5%. The data were obtained in a study of cytomegalovirus exposure and HLA in healthy donors. This CDR3 region has 13 residues. Germline assignment: CDR1 MNHNY and CDR2 SVGAGI (reference sequence). V was trimmed by 6 bases and J by 11 bases, leaving 19 bases between them. The clonotype originates from a man aged 35 to 55 in good health and CMV-seronegative. The sample taken for sequencing was PBMCs. The chain has TRBV6-6 and TRBJ2-5; a possible D gene is TRBD2 (6 bases). The CDR3 region is CASRTRLVGEQYF. The CDR3 DNA follows: TGTGCCAGCAGAACAAGACTAGTTGGGGAGCAGTACTTC.